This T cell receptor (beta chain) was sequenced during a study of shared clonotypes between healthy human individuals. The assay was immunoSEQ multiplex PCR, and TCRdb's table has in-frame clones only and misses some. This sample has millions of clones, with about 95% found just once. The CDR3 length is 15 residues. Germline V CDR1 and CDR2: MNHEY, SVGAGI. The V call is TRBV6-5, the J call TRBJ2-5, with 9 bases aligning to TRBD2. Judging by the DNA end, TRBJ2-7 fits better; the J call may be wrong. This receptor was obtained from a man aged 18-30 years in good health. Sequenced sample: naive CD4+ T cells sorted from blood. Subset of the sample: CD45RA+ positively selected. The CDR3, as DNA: TGTGCCAGCAGTACCGCGTGGGGACTAGCCCACGAGCAGTACTTC. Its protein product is CASSTAWGLAHEQYF.